The 5 T cell receptor beta chains presented below share a single source sample, sequenced in a study of OX40 agonist ivuxolimab in advanced cancers. Clones were read by immunoSEQ multiplex PCR, and TCRdb kept only the in-frame ones, dropping some. Of 65,000 to 80,000 clones in the sample, 80% to 95% were seen once. The source was CD4+ or CD8+ T cells sorted from blood, collected in a trial of the OX40 agonist ivuxolimab. The receptors originated from an adult with an advanced solid tumor such as melanoma, head and neck, liver or kidney cancer.

A remark on this clone: The junction shows a germline mismatch at one end, possibly a read error. The chain links TRBV6-1 to TRBJ2-7; D call uncertain. The V gene's germline CDR1 is MNHNS and CDR2 SASEGT. The CDR3 consists of 13 residues. The CDR3 DNA reads TGTGCCAGCACCGCCACCCATGCCTACGGGCAGTACTTC. This translates into CASTATHAYGQYF.

This clone is medium-sized (0.01 to 0.1%). The rearrangement links TRBV5-4 to TRBJ1-2; D is perhaps TRBD1 (6 bases). Germline-derived CDR1 and CDR2 are SGHNT and YYREEE (reference sequence). This CDR3 has 17 amino acids. V was cut by 3 bases and J by 8 bases, with 26 bases left in between. CDR3 in amino acids: CASSSRIGSGAVRGYTF. The CDR3 DNA follows: TGTGCCAGCAGCTCTAGAATCGGGTCAGGGGCGGTTAGGGGCTACACCTTC.

This chain links TRBV5-4 with TRBJ2-7; 9 bases align to TRBD2. V shed 0 bases and J 2 bases; nucleotides not matched to a gene: 12. This CDR3 is built from 18 residues. CDR1 and CDR2 from the germline V gene are SGHNT and YYREEE (reference sequence). CDR3 region: CASSLAGLAGFPPYEQYF. In DNA, the CDR3 is TGTGCCAGCAGCTTGGCAGGTCTAGCGGGGTTCCCCCCCTACGAGCAGTACTTC.

The V and J genes are TRBV29-1 and TRBJ2-1; D call uncertain. This CDR3 contains 11 residues. CDR1 is SQVTM, CDR2 ANQGSEA, per germline. The V end lost 7 bases, the J end lost 12 bases, and 16 bases lay between the germline ends. The chain's CDR3 is CSAGPIRGQFF. DNA for the CDR3: TGCAGCGCTGGGCCGATAAGAGGGCAGTTCTTC.

The chain joins TRBV5-4 to TRBJ2-2; possible D gene TRBD2, 6 bases. V was cut by 1 base and J by 5 bases, with 9 bases left in between. CDR3 length: 14 residues. Germline CDR1 reads SGHNT; CDR2 reads YYREEE (reference sequence). The CDR3 loop reads CASSLRLATGELFF. The CDR3 nucleotides read TGTGCCAGCAGCTTGAGGCTAGCGACCGGGGAGCTGTTTTTT.